The source of this T cell receptor (beta chain) is a study of T cells in Graves' hyperthyroidism and ophthalmopathy. Study in general: Peripheral blood was drawn at first diagnosis, prior to all treatment. Study results and caveats: The model forecast ophthalmopathy, anticipating it by a median approximately 6.2 months before onset. In simple terms, a model built on 13 V-J features told ophthalmopathy apart from stable hyperthyroidism.

Worth noting for this clonotype: What it binds is not known.

Among the patients, aged 18 to 65, hyperthyroidism was newly diagnosed and had lasted under 2 months. RNA transcripts gave rise to amplified TCR beta CDR3 regions. When the TCR CDR3 underwent first-round RT-PCR, the HTBI primer set was used. Via MiXCR, TCRdb re-called the multiplex PCR reads, giving one row per CDR3 protein. The sample has about 690,000 distinct CDR3 sequences, roughly a sixth seen once. Germline V gives CDR1 SQVTM, CDR2 ANQGSEA. V was shortened by 3 bases and J by 3 bases, with 15 bases between the two germline ends. The CDR3 is made up of 14 amino acids. This TCR was sampled from a man aged 45-65 years with Graves' hyperthyroidism. Sequences were obtained from blood. J is TRBJ2-7 and V is TRBV29-1, with a tentative D call TRBD2 (5 bases). The CDR3 DNA sequence: TGCAGCGTTGATCTAGCCGGGGAGAACTACGAGCAGTACTTC. This gives the protein CSVDLAGENYEQYF.